This TCR beta chain was captured by sequencing in a study of T cells in Graves' hyperthyroidism and ophthalmopathy. This clonotype was seen more than once but under ten times. Amplified regions were TCR beta CDR3 sequences from RNA transcripts. An initial round of RT-PCR targeting the TCR CDR3 relied on the HTBI primer set. TCRdb passed the multiplex PCR reads through MiXCR, listing each CDR3 protein once. The data contain about 290,000 distinct CDR3 sequences, roughly 13% of them seen just once; the ten biggest clones take up roughly 7.9%. Specimen: blood. This TCR was recovered from a woman aged 40-49 years with Graves' hyperthyroidism.

The CDR3 here is CAISVGGGTEAFF. CDR3 bases: TGTGCCATCAGTGTTGGCGGAGGGACTGAAGCTTTCTTT. J is TRBJ1-1 and V is TRBV10-3; no firm D call. Germline V gene lookup returns CDR1 ENHRY and CDR2 SYGVKD. Trimming left V 4 bases short and J 5 bases short, with 11 bases between. The CDR3 runs 13 residues.